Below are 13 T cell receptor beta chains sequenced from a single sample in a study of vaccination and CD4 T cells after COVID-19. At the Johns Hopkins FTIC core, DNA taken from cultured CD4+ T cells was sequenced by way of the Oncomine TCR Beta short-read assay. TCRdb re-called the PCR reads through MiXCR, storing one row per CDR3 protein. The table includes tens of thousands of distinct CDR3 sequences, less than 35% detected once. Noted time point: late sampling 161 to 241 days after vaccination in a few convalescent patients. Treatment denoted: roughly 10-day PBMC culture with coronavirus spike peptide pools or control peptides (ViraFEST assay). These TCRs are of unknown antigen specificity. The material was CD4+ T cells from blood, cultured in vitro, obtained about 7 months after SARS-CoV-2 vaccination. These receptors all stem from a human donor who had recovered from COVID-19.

This CDR3 is CAIRTGTEQETQYF. The DNA of the CDR3 is TGTGCCATCAGGACCGGGACAGAGCAAGAGACCCAGTACTTC. The V and J genes are TRBV10-3 and TRBJ2-5; 7 bases fit TRBD1. Germline CDR1 is ENHRY and CDR2 is SYGVKD. V dropped 6 bases and J dropped 2; count of bases not matched to a gene: 6. This CDR3 is built from 14 residues.

The CDR3 spells CASSPGGRVQETQYF. The CDR3 DNA reads as TGTGCCAGCTCACCCGGGGGCAGGGTTCAAGAGACCCAGTACTTC. The chain uses TRBV18 and TRBJ2-5; D tentatively reads TRBD1 or TRBD2 (6 bases each). Between the trimmed V and J ends, which lost 3 bases and 2 bases, there was a span of 13 bases. Germline V lookup: CDR1 KGHSH, CDR2 LQKENI. The CDR3 consists of 15 residues.

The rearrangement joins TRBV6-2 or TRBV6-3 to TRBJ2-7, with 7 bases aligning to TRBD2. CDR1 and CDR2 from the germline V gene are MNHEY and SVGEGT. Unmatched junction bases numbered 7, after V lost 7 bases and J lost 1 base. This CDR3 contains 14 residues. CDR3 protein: CASTRSGTSYEQYF. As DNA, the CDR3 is TGTGCCAGCACCCGGAGCGGGACGTCCTACGAGCAGTACTTC.

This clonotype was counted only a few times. The CDR3 loop reads CASSSGHFYGYTF. In nucleotides, the CDR3 is TGTGCCAGCAGCTCTGGACACTTCTATGGCTACACCTTC. This chain joins TRBV7-2 and TRBJ1-2, with D maybe TRBD1 (5 bases). Trimming took 4 bases from V and 4 from J, leaving 10 bases between them. The CDR3 runs 13 residues. Germline V gene data show CDR1 as SGHTA and CDR2 as FQGNSA.

The CDR3 nucleotides read TGCAGCGTTGTCTCGGGAACCGCCTACAATGAGCAGTTCTTC. It specifies CSVVSGTAYNEQFF. The V gene is TRBV29-1, the J gene TRBJ2-1, with a possible D match to TRBD2 (5 bases). The CDR3 is 14 amino acids. Trimming left V 4 bases short and J 2 bases short, with 12 bases between. From germline, CDR1 is SQVTM and CDR2 ANQGSEA.

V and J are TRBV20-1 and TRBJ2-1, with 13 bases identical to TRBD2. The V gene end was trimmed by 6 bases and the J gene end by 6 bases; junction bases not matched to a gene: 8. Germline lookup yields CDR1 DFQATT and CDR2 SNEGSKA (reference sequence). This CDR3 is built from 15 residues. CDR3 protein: CSARPGTSGINEQFF. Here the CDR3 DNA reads TGCAGTGCCCGACCCGGGACTAGCGGGATCAATGAGCAGTTCTTC.

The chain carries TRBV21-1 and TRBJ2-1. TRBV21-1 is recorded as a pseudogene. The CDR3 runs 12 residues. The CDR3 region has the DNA TGTGCCAGCAGCAAAGCGGGCCACGGAAAGTTCTTC. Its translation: CASSKAGHGKFF.

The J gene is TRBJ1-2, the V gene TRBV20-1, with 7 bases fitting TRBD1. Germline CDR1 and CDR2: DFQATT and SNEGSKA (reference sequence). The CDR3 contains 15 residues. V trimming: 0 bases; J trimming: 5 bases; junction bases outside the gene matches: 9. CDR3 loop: CSARERLWTGYGYTF. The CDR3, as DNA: TGCAGTGCTAGAGAGCGGTTATGGACAGGATATGGCTACACCTTC.

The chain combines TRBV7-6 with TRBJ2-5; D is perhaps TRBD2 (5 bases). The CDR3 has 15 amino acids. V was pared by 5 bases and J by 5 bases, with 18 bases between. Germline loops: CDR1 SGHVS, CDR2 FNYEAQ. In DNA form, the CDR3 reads TGTGCCAGCAGCCCCCAGTTGACACCGGGGGAGACCCAGTACTTC. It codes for CASSPQLTPGETQYF.

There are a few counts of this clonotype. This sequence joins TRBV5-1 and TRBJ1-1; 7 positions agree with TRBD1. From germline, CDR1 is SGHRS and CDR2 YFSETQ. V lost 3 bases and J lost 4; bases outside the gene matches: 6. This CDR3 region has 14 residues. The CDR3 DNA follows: TGCGCCAGCAGCTCTGGGGACAGCCTCACTGAAGCTTTCTTT. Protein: CASSSGDSLTEAFF.

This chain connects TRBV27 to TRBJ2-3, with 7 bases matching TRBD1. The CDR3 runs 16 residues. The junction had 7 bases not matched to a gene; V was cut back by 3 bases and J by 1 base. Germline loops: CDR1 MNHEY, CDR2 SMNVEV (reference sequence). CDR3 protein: CASSFKTGIRTDTQYF. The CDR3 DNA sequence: TGTGCCAGCAGTTTTAAGACAGGGATCCGCACAGATACGCAGTATTTT.

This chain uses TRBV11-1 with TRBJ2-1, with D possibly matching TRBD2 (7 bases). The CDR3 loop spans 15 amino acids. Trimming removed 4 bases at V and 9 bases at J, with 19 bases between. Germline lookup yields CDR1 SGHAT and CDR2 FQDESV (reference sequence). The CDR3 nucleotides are TGTGCCAGCAGCTCGCTAGGGGAGGGGGAAGGTGAGCAGTTCTTC. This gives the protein CASSSLGEGEGEQFF.

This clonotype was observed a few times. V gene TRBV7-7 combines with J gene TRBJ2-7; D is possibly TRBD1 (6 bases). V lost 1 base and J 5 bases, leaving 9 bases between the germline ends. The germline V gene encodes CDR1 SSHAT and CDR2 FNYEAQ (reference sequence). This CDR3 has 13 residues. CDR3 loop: CASSLDRAHEQYF. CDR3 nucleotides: TGTGCCAGCAGCTTAGACAGGGCTCACGAGCAGTACTTC.